The next 21 T cell receptor beta chains were all read from a single sample in a study of blood T cell repertoires in COVID-19. Clones were read by immunoSEQ multiplex PCR, and TCRdb kept only the in-frame ones, dropping some. The data contain around 400,000 clones, 80% to 90% of them seen just once; the ten biggest clones take up roughly 2%. The sequenced sample consisted of peripheral blood. All receptors derive from an older woman with COVID-19, enrolled during active disease.

This chain joins TRBV2 and TRBJ2-7; tentatively, D is TRBD1 (5 bases). The germline V and J ends were trimmed by 6 bases and 8 bases, with 29 bases remaining between them. The germline CDR1 and CDR2 sequences are SNHLY and FYNNEI. This CDR3 has 17 amino acids. CDR3 amino acids: CASRRLVSGALPWQQYF. DNA for the CDR3: TGTGCCAGCAGGCGGTTGGTCTCTGGGGCACTTCCTTGGCAGCAGTACTTC.

V and J are TRBV18 and TRBJ2-2; D perhaps matches TRBD1 (5 bases). Germline lookup yields CDR1 KGHSH and CDR2 LQKENI. The V and J ends lost 1 base and 1 base respectively, with 10 bases between them. The CDR3 extends over 16 amino acids. The CDR3 loop is CASSPLRVQNTGELFF. The CDR3 DNA reads as TGTGCCAGCTCACCACTCAGGGTTCAGAACACCGGGGAGCTGTTTTTT.

V and J are TRBV2 and TRBJ2-3; 8 positions match TRBD2. The CDR3 extends over 17 amino acids. With 6 bases clipped from V and 3 bases from J, the junction kept 14 bases outside the gene matches. CDR1 is SNHLY and CDR2 is FYNNEI in the germline V gene. The chain's CDR3 is CASSSRLGAGGTDTQYF. In DNA, the CDR3 is TGTGCCAGCAGCTCCCGGCTAGGGGCGGGGGGTACAGATACGCAGTATTTT.

The genes are TRBV5-1 and TRBJ1-4; D unclear. V gave up 1 base and J gave up 8 bases, with 9 bases separating them. The CDR3 runs to 13 residues. CDR1 is SGHRS, CDR2 YFSETQ, per germline. The CDR3 DNA sequence: TGCGCCAGCAGCTTGAGGCAGGCGGAAAAACTGTTTTTT. This encodes CASSLRQAEKLFF.

The V call is TRBV9, the J call TRBJ2-1; a possible D gene is TRBD2 (6 bases). The V gene lost 3 bases and the J gene lost 4 bases, with 14 bases spanning the gap. The V gene's germline CDR1 is SGDLS and CDR2 YYNGEE. The CDR3 length is 15 residues. The CDR3 DNA reads TGTGCCAGCAGCGCCGACACCGGGGGATACAATGAGCAGTTCTTC. Its translation: CASSADTGGYNEQFF.

Here the CDR3 reads CSVEKGQGWGGYTF. CDR3 bases: TGCAGCGTTGAAAAGGGACAGGGATGGGGCGGCTACACCTTC. The chain is built from TRBV29-1 and TRBJ1-2, with TRBD1 identical over 9 bases. Losses at the gene ends were 2 bases for V and 8 bases for J; bases not matched to a gene: 9. The CDR3 is 14 amino acids. CDR1 and CDR2 (germline): SQVTM, ANQGSEA.

The DNA of the CDR3 is TGTGCCACCAGTGATTCTTCCGGAGCTCCACTACAGCCCCAGCATTTT. This encodes CATSDSSGAPLQPQHF. This chain connects TRBV24-1 to TRBJ1-5; no reliable D call. Looked up from germline, CDR1 is KGHDR and CDR2 is SFDVKD. Trimming took 2 bases from V and 7 from J, leaving 17 bases between them. This CDR3 contains 16 residues.

V is TRBV28 and J is TRBJ1-2; TRBD1 is a possible D gene (6 bases). Germline V gene sequence: CDR1 MDHEN, CDR2 SYDVKM. There are 14 residues in the CDR3. Deletions cut 6 bases from V and 8 bases from J, with 19 bases between. CDR3 sequence: CASRSTGSYLGYTF. The DNA for the CDR3 is TGTGCCAGCAGGAGTACAGGGTCCTACTTGGGCTACACCTTC.

This chain links TRBV5-1 with TRBJ2-1, with 8 positions matching TRBD1. V shed 2 bases, J shed 6 bases, and the junction held 4 bases outside the gene matches. Germline V gene lookup returns CDR1 SGHRS and CDR2 YFSETQ. CDR3 size: 14 residues. The CDR3 sequence: CASSFDRGPNEQFF. The CDR3 nucleotides are TGCGCCAGCAGCTTCGACAGGGGTCCCAATGAGCAGTTCTTC.

J is TRBJ2-5 and V is TRBV5-1; 8 bases are a match to TRBD1. The CDR3 is made up of 16 amino acids. Germline V gene data show CDR1 as SGHRS and CDR2 as YFSETQ. Losses at the gene ends were 0 bases for V and 1 base for J; bases not matched to a gene: 5. CDR3 sequence reads: CASSLALTGGQETQYF. The CDR3 DNA follows: TGCGCCAGCAGCTTGGCCCTCACAGGGGGCCAAGAGACCCAGTACTTC.

J is TRBJ1-2 and V is TRBV6-7; D is unresolved. Being an ORF, TRBV6-7 has a function that is uncertain. V lost 0 bases, J lost 3 bases, and 8 bases lay in between. The CDR3 runs to 14 residues. CDR3 amino acids: CASSYSKGDYGYTF. For the CDR3, the DNA is TGTGCCAGCAGTTACTCGAAGGGAGACTATGGCTACACCTTC.

The J gene is TRBJ2-3, the V gene TRBV6-5; tentatively, D is TRBD2 (6 bases). The CDR3 covers 13 residues. V lost 7 bases to trimming and J lost 2 bases, with 10 bases between them. From germline, CDR1 is MNHEY and CDR2 SVGAGI. CDR3 sequence reads: CASTGDLTDTQYF. CDR3 coding DNA: TGTGCCAGCACGGGGGACCTCACAGATACGCAGTATTTT.

This rearrangement joins TRBV2 to TRBJ2-3; possible D gene TRBD2, 5 bases. Germline V gene sequence: CDR1 SNHLY, CDR2 FYNNEI. V was clipped by 8 bases and J by 11 bases, with 14 bases between them. CDR3 length: 11 amino acids. The chain's CDR3 is CASSLGPGQYF. The CDR3 nucleotides are TGTGCCAGCTCACTAGGACCAGGGCAGTATTTT.

The rearrangement links TRBV19 to TRBJ2-7; 10 bases map to TRBD1. The CDR3 covers 14 residues. Trimming removed 5 bases from V and 3 bases from J; junction bases left unmatched: 4. Germline loops: CDR1 LNHDA, CDR2 SQIVND (reference sequence). The CDR3 DNA sequence: TGTGCCAGTAGTCCCAGGACAGGGGGCTACGAGCAGTACTTC. It encodes CASSPRTGGYEQYF.

The rearrangement uses TRBV5-4 and TRBJ2-7, with D tentatively TRBD1 (6 bases). Germline CDR1 is SGHNT and CDR2 is YYREEE (reference sequence). The CDR3 is 14 residues long. V dropped 1 base and J dropped 2 bases, with 10 bases sitting between them. CDR3 sequence reads: CASSLRQEPYEQYF. CDR3 in DNA: TGTGCCAGCAGCTTGCGACAGGAGCCCTACGAGCAGTACTTC.

This clone was seen more than once but under ten times. The genes are TRBV19 and TRBJ1-1; D remains unclear. Trimming took off 2 bases at V and 8 bases at J, with 6 bases between the two ends. The CDR3 consists of 11 residues. CDR1 is LNHDA and CDR2 is SQIVND in the germline V gene (reference sequence). Here the CDR3 reads CASSIREEAFF. The CDR3 region has the DNA TGTGCCAGTAGTATACGGGAGGAAGCTTTCTTT.

The chain combines TRBV9 with TRBJ2-1, with 9 bases fitting TRBD1. The CDR3 runs to 14 residues. Germline V gene data show CDR1 as SGDLS and CDR2 as YYNGEE. V lost 3 bases and J lost 8; bases outside the gene matches: 6. CDR3 residues: CASSAQQGAYEQFF. The CDR3 nucleotides are TGTGCCAGCAGCGCCCAACAGGGGGCTTATGAGCAGTTCTTC. The full variable domain, completed using reference TRBV9 and TRBJ2-1, is DSGVTQTPKHLITATGQRVTLRCSPRSGDLSVYWYQQSLDQGLQFLIQYYNGEERAKGNILERFSAQQFPDLHSELNLSSLELGDSALYFCASSAQQGAYEQFFGPGTRLTVL.

The chain is built from TRBV27 and TRBJ2-7; D perhaps matches TRBD1 (5 bases). This CDR3 is 11 amino acids long. Deletions cut 6 bases from V and 4 bases from J, with 7 bases between. Germline-derived CDR1 and CDR2 are MNHEY and SMNVEV (reference sequence). The DNA for the CDR3 is TGTGCCAGCAGCGACAGATACGAGCAGTACTTC. Its protein is CASSDRYEQYF.

Only a few counts were recorded for this clone. The chain recombines TRBV19 with TRBJ1-5, with D perhaps matching TRBD1 (6 bases). V lost 6 bases and J lost 3, with 12 bases in between. This CDR3 spans 14 amino acids. CDR1 is LNHDA, CDR2 SQIVND, per germline (reference sequence). CDR3 nucleotide sequence: TGTGCCAGTAGAACGGGACAATCCAATCAGCCCCAGCATTTT. Translated: CASRTGQSNQPQHF.

The J gene is TRBJ2-5, the V gene TRBV5-1, with D maybe TRBD1 (6 bases). The CDR3 extends over 13 amino acids. Germline values: CDR1 SGHRS, CDR2 YFSETQ. The V and J ends lost 2 bases and 5 bases respectively, with 10 bases between them. This CDR3 is CASSLQGDETQYF. The CDR3 DNA reads TGCGCCAGCAGCTTACAGGGCGACGAGACCCAGTACTTC.

V and J are TRBV11-2 and TRBJ2-5; 10 bases are shared with TRBD2. The germline CDR1 and CDR2 sequences are SGHAT and FQNNGV. This CDR3 contains 15 residues. Trimming removed 5 bases from V and 5 bases from J; junction bases left unmatched: 8. In DNA, the CDR3 is TGTGCCAGCAGCAAGCGGGGGGGCTTGATGGAGACCCAGTACTTC. This gives the protein CASSKRGGLMETQYF.